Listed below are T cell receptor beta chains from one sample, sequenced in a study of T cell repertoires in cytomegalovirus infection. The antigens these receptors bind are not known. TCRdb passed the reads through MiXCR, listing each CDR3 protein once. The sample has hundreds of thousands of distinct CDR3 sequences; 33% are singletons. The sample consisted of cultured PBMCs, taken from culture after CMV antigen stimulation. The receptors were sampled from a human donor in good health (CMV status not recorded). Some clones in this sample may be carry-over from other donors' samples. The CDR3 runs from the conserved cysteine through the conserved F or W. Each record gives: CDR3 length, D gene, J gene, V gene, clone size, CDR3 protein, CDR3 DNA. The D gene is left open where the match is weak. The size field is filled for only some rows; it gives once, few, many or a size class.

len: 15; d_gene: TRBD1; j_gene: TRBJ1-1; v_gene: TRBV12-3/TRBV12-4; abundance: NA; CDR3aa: CASSRRNRGDTEAFF; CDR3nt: TGTGCCAGCAGTCGACGGAACAGGGGGGACACTGAAGCTTTCTTT
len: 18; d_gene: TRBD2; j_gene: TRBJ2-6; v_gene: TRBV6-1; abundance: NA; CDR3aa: CASSYTGLALSGANVLTF; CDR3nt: TGTGCCAGCAGCTATACGGGACTAGCGCTCTCTGGGGCCAACGTCCTGACTTTC
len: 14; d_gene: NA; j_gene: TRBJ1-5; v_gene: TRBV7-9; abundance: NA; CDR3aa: CASTKTGDDQPQHF; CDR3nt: TGTGCCAGCACCAAGACAGGAGATGATCAGCCCCAGCATTTT
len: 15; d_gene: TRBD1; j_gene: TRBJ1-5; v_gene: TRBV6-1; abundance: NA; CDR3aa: CASSGDRDPNQPQHF; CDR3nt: TGTGCCAGCAGTGGGGACAGGGACCCCAATCAGCCCCAGCATTTT
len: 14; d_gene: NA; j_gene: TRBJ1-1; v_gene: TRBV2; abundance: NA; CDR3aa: CASTPGGGNTEAFF; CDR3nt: TGTGCCAGCACCCCGGGAGGAGGGAACACTGAAGCTTTCTTT
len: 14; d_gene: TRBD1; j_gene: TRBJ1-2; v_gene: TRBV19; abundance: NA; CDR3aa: CASSAPDRYYGYTF; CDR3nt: TGTGCCAGTAGTGCACCGGACAGGTACTATGGCTACACCTTC
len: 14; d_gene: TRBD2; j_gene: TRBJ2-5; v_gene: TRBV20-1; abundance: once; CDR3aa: CSASLAGETETQYF; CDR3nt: TGCAGTGCTAGTTTGGCGGGAGAGACGGAGACCCAGTACTTC
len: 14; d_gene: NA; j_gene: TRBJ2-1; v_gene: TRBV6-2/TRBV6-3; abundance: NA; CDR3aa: CASSYSPPLLEQFF; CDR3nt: TGTGCCAGCAGTTATTCCCCTCCTTTACTTGAGCAGTTCTTC
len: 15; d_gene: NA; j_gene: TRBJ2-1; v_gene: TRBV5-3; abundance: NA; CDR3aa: CASPPRGCTYNEQFF; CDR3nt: TGTGCCAGTCCCCCCCGGGGCTGCACCTACAATGAGCAGTTCTTC
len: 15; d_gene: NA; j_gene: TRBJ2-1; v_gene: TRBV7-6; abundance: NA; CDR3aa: CASSLVASPDNEQFF; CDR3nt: TGTGCCAGCAGCTTAGTGGCTAGCCCCGACAATGAGCAGTTCTTC
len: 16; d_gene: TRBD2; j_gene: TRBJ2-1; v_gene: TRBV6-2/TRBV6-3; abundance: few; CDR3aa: CASSSWTSGENNEQFF; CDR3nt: TGTGCCAGCAGCTCCTGGACTAGCGGGGAGAACAATGAGCAGTTCTTC
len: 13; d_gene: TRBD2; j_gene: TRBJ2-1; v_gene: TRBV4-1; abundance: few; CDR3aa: CASSQDRGVEQFF; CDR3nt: TGCGCCAGCAGCCAAGATCGGGGGGTTGAGCAGTTCTTC
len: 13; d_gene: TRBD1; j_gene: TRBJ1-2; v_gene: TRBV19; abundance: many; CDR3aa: CATYGTGSYGYTF; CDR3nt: TGTGCCACCTACGGGACAGGGTCGTATGGCTACACCTTC
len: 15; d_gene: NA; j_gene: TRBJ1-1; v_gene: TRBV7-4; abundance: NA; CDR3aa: CASSLEWWGSTEAFF; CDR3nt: TGTGCCAGCAGCTTAGAGTGGTGGGGATCCACTGAAGCTTTCTTT
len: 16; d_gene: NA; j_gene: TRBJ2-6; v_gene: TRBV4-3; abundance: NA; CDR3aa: CASSQPLASGANVLTF; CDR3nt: TGCGCCAGCAGCCAACCTTTGGCCTCTGGGGCCAACGTCCTGACTTTC
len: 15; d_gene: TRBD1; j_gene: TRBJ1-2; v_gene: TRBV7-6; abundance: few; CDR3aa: CASSPSTGGRYGYTF; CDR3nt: TGTGCCAGCAGCCCCTCGACAGGGGGCCGGTATGGCTACACCTTC
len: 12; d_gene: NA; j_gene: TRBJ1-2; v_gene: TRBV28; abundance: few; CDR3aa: CASSFYNYGYTF; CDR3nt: TGTGCCAGCAGTTTTTATAACTATGGCTACACCTTC
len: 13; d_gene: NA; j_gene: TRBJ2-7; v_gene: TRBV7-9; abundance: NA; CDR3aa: CASSPGIAYEQYF; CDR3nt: TGTGCCAGCAGTCCAGGGATTGCCTACGAGCAGTACTTC
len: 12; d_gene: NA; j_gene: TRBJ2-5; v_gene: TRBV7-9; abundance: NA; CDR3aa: CASTPSGETQYF; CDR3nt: TGTGCCAGCACTCCCTCGGGCGAGACCCAGTACTTC
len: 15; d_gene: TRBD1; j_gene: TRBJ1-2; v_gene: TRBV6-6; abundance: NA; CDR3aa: CASRITGTGKGGYTF; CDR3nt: TGTGCCAGCAGAATAACCGGGACAGGGAAAGGTGGCTACACCTTC